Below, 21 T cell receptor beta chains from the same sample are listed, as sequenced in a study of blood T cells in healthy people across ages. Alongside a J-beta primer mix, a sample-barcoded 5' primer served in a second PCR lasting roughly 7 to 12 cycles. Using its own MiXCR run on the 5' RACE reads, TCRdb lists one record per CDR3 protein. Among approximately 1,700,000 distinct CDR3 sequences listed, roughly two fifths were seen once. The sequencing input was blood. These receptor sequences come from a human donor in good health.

The CDR3, as DNA: TGTGCCACCAGCAACAGGGAGCGGTATGGCTACACCTTC. Residues: CATSNRERYGYTF. The chain carries TRBV15 and TRBJ1-2; D is perhaps TRBD1 (6 bases). CDR1 and CDR2 from the germline V gene are LNHNV and YYDKDF (reference sequence). Trimming cost V 4 bases and J 5 bases, with 11 bases left between them. CDR3 length: 13 amino acids.

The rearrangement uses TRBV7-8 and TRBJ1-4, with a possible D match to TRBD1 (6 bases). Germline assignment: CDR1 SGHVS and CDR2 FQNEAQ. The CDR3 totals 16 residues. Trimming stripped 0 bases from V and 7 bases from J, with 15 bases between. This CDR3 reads CASSLAVRGAGEKLFF. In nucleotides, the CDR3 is TGTGCCAGCAGCTTAGCTGTGAGGGGGGCCGGTGAAAAACTGTTTTTT.

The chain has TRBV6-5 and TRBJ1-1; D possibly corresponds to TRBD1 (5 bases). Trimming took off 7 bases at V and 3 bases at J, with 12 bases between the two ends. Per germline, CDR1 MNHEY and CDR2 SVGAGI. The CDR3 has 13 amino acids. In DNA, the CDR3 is TGTGCCAGCAACCAGGGAGGGTACACTGAAGCTTTCTTT. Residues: CASNQGGYTEAFF.

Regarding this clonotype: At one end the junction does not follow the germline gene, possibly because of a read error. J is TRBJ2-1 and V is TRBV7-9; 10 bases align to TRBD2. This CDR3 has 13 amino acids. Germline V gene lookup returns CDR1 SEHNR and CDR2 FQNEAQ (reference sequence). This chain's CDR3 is CASQSGGVDERFF. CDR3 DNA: TGTGCCAGCCAAAGCGGGGGGGTCGATGAGCGGTTCTTC.

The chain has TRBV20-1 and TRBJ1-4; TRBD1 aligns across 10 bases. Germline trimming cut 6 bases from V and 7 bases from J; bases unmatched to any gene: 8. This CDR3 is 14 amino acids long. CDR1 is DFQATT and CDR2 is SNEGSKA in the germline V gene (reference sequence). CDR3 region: CSASPGQGSEKLFF. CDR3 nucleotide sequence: TGCAGTGCGTCGCCGGGACAGGGGTCTGAAAAACTGTTTTTT.

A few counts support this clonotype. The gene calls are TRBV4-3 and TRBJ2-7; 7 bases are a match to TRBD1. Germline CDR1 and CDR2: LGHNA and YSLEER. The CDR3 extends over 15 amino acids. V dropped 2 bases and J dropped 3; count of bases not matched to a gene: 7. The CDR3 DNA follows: TGCGCCAGCAGCCAACAGACAGGGAAGCACTACGAGCAGTACTTC. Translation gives CASSQQTGKHYEQYF.

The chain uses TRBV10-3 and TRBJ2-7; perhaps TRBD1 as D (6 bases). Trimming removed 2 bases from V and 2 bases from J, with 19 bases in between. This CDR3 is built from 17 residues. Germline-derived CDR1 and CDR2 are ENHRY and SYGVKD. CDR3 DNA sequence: TGTGCCATCAGTGAGGGGTTGGGGGCAGGAGGAACCTACGAGCAGTACTTC. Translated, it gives CAISEGLGAGGTYEQYF.

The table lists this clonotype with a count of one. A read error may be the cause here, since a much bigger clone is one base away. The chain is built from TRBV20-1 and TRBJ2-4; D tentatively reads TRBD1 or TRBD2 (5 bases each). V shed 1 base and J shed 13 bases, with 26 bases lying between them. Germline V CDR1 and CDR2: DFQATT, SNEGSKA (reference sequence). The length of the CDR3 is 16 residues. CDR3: CSARAASGTENNEQYF. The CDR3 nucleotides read TGCAGTGCTAGAGCAGCCTCCGGGACGGAAAACAATGAGCAGTACTTC.

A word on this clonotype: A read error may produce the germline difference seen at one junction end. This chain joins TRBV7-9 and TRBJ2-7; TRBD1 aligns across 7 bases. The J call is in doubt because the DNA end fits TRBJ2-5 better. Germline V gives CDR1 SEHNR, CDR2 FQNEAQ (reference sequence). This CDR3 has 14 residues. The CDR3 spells CAGSLTTGLETQYF. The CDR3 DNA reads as TGTGCCGGCAGTCTGACGACAGGGTTGGAGACCCAGTACTTC.

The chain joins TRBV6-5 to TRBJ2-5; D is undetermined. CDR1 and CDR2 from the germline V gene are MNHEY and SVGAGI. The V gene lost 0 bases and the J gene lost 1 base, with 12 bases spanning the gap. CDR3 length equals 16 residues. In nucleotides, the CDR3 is TGTGCCAGCAGTTACTCGCCCGGGCCAGTCCAAGAGACCCAGTACTTC. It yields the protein CASSYSPGPVQETQYF.

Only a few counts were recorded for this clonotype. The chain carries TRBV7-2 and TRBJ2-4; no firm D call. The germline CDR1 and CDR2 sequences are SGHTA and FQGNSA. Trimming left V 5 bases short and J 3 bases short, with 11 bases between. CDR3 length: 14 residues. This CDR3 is CASSQTLFKNIQYF. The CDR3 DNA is TGTGCCAGCAGCCAAACTTTATTCAAAAACATTCAGTACTTC.

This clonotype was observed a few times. CDR3 nucleotides: TGTGCCAGCACCCGCCAGGGCACTGAAGCTTTCTTT. Translated: CASTRQGTEAFF. The genes are TRBV6-6 and TRBJ1-1; the D gene is possibly TRBD1 (5 bases). V was pared by 7 bases and J by 4 bases, with 10 bases between. Germline CDR1 MNHNY, CDR2 SVGAGI (reference sequence). This CDR3 has 12 residues.

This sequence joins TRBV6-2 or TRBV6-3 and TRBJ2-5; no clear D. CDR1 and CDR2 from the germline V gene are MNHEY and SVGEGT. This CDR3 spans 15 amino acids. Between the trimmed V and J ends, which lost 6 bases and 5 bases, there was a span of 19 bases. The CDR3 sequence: CASRVGGIGWETQYF. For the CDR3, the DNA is TGTGCCAGCAGGGTTGGCGGAATAGGCTGGGAGACCCAGTACTTC.

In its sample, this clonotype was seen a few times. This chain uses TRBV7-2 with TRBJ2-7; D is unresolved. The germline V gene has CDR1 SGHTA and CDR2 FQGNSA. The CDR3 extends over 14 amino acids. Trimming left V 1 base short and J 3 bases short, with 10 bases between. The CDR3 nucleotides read TGTGCCAGCAGCTTAGATACAGTATACTACGAGCAGTACTTC. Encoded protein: CASSLDTVYYEQYF. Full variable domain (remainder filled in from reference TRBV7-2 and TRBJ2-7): GAGVSQSPSNKVTEKGKDVELRCDPISGHTALYWYRQSLGQGLEFLIYFQGNSAPDKSGLPSDRFSAERTGGSVSTLTIQRTQQEDSAVYLCASSLDTVYYEQYFGPGTRLTVT.

The CDR3 loop is CASSLETTNYGYTF. The CDR3, as DNA: TGTGCCAGCAGTTTAGAGACCACTAACTATGGCTACACCTTC. This sequence joins TRBV12-3 or TRBV12-4 and TRBJ1-2; D call uncertain. Trimming pared 1 base from V and 0 bases from J, leaving 6 bases between. CDR3 length equals 14 residues.

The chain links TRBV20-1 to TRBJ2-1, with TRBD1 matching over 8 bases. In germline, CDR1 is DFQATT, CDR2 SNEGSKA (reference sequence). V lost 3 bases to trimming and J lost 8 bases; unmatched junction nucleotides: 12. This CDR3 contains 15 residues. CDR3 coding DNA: TGCAGTGCTAGCCCCAGGCAGGGGGCCAGGGATGAGCAGTTCTTC. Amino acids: CSASPRQGARDEQFF.

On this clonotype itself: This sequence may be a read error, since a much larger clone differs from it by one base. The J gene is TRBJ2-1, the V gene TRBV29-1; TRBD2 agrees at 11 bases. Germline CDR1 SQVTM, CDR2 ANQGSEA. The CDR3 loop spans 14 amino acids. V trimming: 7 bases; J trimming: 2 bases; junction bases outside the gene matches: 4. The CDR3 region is CSASTSGTYNEQFF. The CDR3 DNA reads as TGCAGCGCCTCGACTAGCGGGACCTACAATGAGCAGTTCTTC.

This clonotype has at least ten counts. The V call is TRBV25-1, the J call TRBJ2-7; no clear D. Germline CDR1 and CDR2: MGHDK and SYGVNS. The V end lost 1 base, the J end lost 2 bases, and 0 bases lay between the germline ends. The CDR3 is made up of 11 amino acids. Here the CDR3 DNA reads TGTGCCAGCAGTGAATCCTACGAGCAGTACTTC. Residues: CASSESYEQYF.

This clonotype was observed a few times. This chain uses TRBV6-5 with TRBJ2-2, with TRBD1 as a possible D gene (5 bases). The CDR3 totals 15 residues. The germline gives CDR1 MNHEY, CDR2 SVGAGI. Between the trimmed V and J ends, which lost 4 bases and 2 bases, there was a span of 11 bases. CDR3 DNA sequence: TGTGCCAGCAGTTTCGGACACCGAAACACCGGGGAGCTGTTTTTT. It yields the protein CASSFGHRNTGELFF.

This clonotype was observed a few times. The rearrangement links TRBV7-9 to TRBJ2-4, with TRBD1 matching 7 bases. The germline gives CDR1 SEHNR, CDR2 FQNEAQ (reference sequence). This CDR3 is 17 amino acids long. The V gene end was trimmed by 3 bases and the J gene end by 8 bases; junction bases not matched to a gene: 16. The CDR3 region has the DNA TGTGCCAGCAGCTTCCCAACGACCGGGACAGACGTTGACATTCAGTACTTC. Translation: CASSFPTTGTDVDIQYF.

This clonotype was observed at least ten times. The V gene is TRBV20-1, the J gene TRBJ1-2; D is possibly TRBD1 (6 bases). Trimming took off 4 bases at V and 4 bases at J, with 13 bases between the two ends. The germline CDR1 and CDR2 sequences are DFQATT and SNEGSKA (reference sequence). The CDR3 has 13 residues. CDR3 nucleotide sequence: TGCAGTGCTAATTCGGGACATCTCTATGGCTACACCTTC. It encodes CSANSGHLYGYTF.